These T cell receptor beta chains were read from a single sample in a study of early stage breast cancer tumors. The assay was immunoSEQ multiplex PCR, and TCRdb's table has in-frame clones only and misses some. Among fewer than 25,000 clones listed, roughly 67% were seen once. Sequencing was carried out using breast tumor tissue. Source of these receptors: a person between 60 and 70 years old with breast cancer. Each CDR3 is given with its conserved first and last residue. A D gene is named only where the DNA matches it firmly. Expanded clones get a size class; other rows say once, few or many, or leave the size out.

>16|TRBD1|TRBV28|TRBJ2-7|once
CASSPSGQMGNYEQYF
TGTGCCAGCAGTCCCTCGGGACAGATGGGCAACTACGAGCAGTACTTC
>16|-|TRBV15|TRBJ2-6|once
CATSRELGSGANVLTF
TGTGCCACCAGCAGAGAGCTCGGGTCTGGGGCCAACGTCCTGACTTTC
>17|TRBD2|TRBV5-1|TRBJ2-7|few
CASSSPSNSGSSNEQYF
TGCGCCAGCAGTTCCCCCTCTAATAGCGGGAGTTCCAACGAGCAGTACTTC
>15|TRBD1|TRBV7-9|TRBJ2-1|-
CASSLAQGARNEQFF
TGTGCCAGCAGCTTAGCACAGGGGGCGCGGAATGAGCAGTTCTTC
>15|TRBD2|TRBV5-1|TRBJ2-3|-
CASSLSGVGTDTQYF
TGCGCCAGCAGCCTGAGCGGGGTGGGCACAGATACGCAGTATTTT
>12|-|TRBV2|TRBJ2-3|-
CASRWPTDTQYF
TGTGCCAGCCGCTGGCCCACAGATACGCAGTATTTT
>17|-|TRBV4-3|TRBJ2-2|few
CASSHPGTATGAGELFF
TGCGCCAGCAGCCACCCCGGGACAGCGACGGGGGCAGGGGAGCTGTTTTTT
>14|-|TRBV11-3|TRBJ2-7|many
CASSLGGGSYEQYF
TGTGCCAGCAGCTTAGGTGGAGGCTCCTACGAGCAGTACTTC
>16|-|TRBV19|TRBJ1-3|-
CASSIQGNTAGNTIYF
TGTGCCAGTAGTATCCAGGGAAATACGGCTGGAAACACCATATATTTT
>15|TRBD1|TRBV5-1|TRBJ2-7|-
CASSSGGTGDYEQYF
TGCGCCAGCAGCTCTGGTGGGACAGGGGACTACGAGCAGTACTTC
>15|TRBD1|TRBV5-1|TRBJ1-1|-
CASSGQTGSHSEAFF
TGCGCCAGCAGCGGACAGACAGGGAGTCATTCTGAAGCTTTCTTT
>12|TRBD1|TRBV5-4|TRBJ1-1|few
CASYAGGTEAFF
TGTGCCAGCTACGCAGGGGGCACTGAAGCTTTCTTT
>16|TRBD1|TRBV7-9|TRBJ1-4|-
CASSPWDSSTNEKLFF
TGTGCCAGCAGCCCCTGGGACAGTTCAACTAATGAAAAACTGTTTTTT
>15|-|TRBV9|TRBJ1-5|-
CASSQGGDGNQPQHF
TGTGCCAGCAGCCAAGGGGGAGATGGCAATCAGCCCCAGCATTTT
>13|TRBD1|TRBV29-1|TRBJ2-7|-
CSAGTGSSYEQYF
TGCAGCGCTGGGACAGGCAGCTCCTACGAGCAGTACTTC
>14|TRBD1|TRBV30|TRBJ1-1|-
CASPGQGASTEAFF
TGTGCCAGCCCGGGACAGGGGGCAAGCACTGAAGCTTTCTTT
>17|TRBD2|TRBV5-6|TRBJ2-1|-
CASSLVLAGSTLNEQFF
TGTGCCAGCAGCTTGGTTCTAGCGGGGTCGACTTTAAATGAGCAGTTCTTC
>12|-|TRBV11-3|TRBJ1-2|-
CASSSTNYGYTF
TGTGCCAGCAGCTCAACAAACTATGGCTACACCTTC
>14|TRBD2|TRBV7-6|TRBJ2-7|-
CASSLSSGSDEQYF
TGTGCCAGCAGCTTGTCCAGCGGGAGTGACGAGCAGTACTTC
>11|-|TRBV7-9|TRBJ1-5|-
CASSRQGPQHF
TGTGCCAGCAGCCGTCAGGGGCCCCAGCATTTT
>14|TRBD1|TRBV9|TRBJ1-2|medium-sized
CASSSSQGAYGYTF
TGTGCCAGCAGCTCTAGCCAGGGGGCCTATGGCTACACCTTC
>13|-|TRBV18|TRBJ1-2|-
CASSPSPDDGYTF
TGTGCCAGCTCACCATCCCCAGATGATGGCTACACCTTC
>14|-|TRBV27|TRBJ2-7|-
CASSPQVLTYEQYF
TGTGCCAGCAGTCCCCAGGTCCTCACCTACGAGCAGTACTTC
>15|TRBD1|TRBV7-6|TRBJ2-7|-
CASSLPGQGYYEQYF
TGTGCCAGCAGCTTACCGGGACAGGGGTACTACGAGCAGTACTTC
>16|-|TRBV4-1|TRBJ2-7|-
CASSQEAGKGYYEQYF
TGCGCCAGCAGCCAAGAGGCCGGGAAGGGTTACTACGAGCAGTACTTC